This T cell receptor beta chain was captured by sequencing in a study of T-cell reconstitution after alpha-beta-depleted transplantation in children. CDR3 size: 14 residues. Germline CDR1 is SQVTM and CDR2 is ANQGSEA. Unmatched junction bases numbered 10, after V lost 7 bases and J lost 2 bases. A TCRbeta library incorporating unique molecular identifiers was prepared. Each CDR3 protein gets one entry after TCRdb re-called the PCR reads with MiXCR. This table has 600,000 to 700,000 distinct CDR3 sequences, roughly 15% appearing once. Concerning this clonotype: A much larger clone is a single base away; this may be a read error.

The chain recombines TRBV29-1 with TRBJ1-1; 7 bases agree with TRBD1. This sequence was found in a human donor who donated a stem cell graft to a child with acute myeloid leukemia. The sample consisted of PBMCs from the stem cell graft donor, taken from the stem cell graft. The CDR3 protein is CSGGPGQTNTEAFF. The CDR3 DNA sequence: TGCAGCGGCGGTCCGGGACAGACAAACACTGAAGCTTTCTTT.